This TCR beta chain derives from a study of shared clonotypes between healthy human individuals. About the study: Plates per donor: three CD4 naive, three CD4 memory, two CD8 naive, one CD8 memory. Study-wide points: The authors sampled blood alone, and tissue repertoires likely differ. The sharing of roughly 5% of naive CD4 clonotypes was seen across a handful of donors.

As concerns this clone: Antigen unknown.

This CDR3 has 14 amino acids. The germline CDR1 and CDR2 sequences are SGHVS and FQNEAQ. Unmatched junction bases numbered 10, after V lost 10 bases and J lost 6 bases. Produced via immunoSEQ multiplex PCR; TCRdb's table is partial and in-frame only. There are roughly 2.6 million clones in the sample; over 85% occur only once, and roughly 0.13% lies in the top ten. Specimen: naive CD4+ T cells sorted from blood. The sample's subset: CD45RA+ positively selected. The chain couples TRBV7-8 to TRBJ1-5; TRBD1 matches 9 bases. This sequence originates from a man younger than 35 in good health. The CDR3 region has the DNA TGTGCCACCGGAACCGGGACAGGGATTCAGCCCCAGCATTTT. Encoded protein: CATGTGTGIQPQHF.